The 24 T cell receptor beta chains reported below all come from one sample, sequenced in a study of blood T cells in healthy people across ages. A second 7 to 11 cycle PCR used barcoded and J-beta primers. TCRdb analysed the 5' RACE reads with MiXCR anew, one entry per CDR3 protein. The table shows roughly 560,000 distinct CDR3 sequences, with about 24% occurring only once. In addition, the sample was reused for a study of T cells of mothers and their children.

Sequences were obtained from blood. The receptors originated from a boy under 18 in good health.

This clonotype was found a few times. The J gene is TRBJ1-5, the V gene TRBV4-3, with TRBD1 as a possible D gene (5 bases). The CDR3 sequence is 18 residues long. With 0 bases removed from V and 0 bases from J, the gap between germline ends came to 15 bases. Germline-derived CDR1 and CDR2 are LGHNA and YSLEER. CDR3 coding DNA: TGCGCCAGCAGCCAAGAAATGGCAGGGAGAAATAGCAATCAGCCCCAGCATTTT. Translating it yields CASSQEMAGRNSNQPQHF.

This rearrangement joins TRBV10-3 to TRBJ1-1; 10 nucleotides line up with TRBD1. CDR3 size: 19 residues. Trimming removed 10 bases from V and 0 bases from J; junction bases left unmatched: 20. Per germline, CDR1 ENHRY and CDR2 SYGVKD. The chain's CDR3 is CATRDPTGTGAFMNTEAFF. CDR3 coding DNA: TGTGCCACCCGAGATCCCACCGGGACAGGGGCTTTCATGAACACTGAAGCTTTCTTT.

This clonotype has a handful of counts. This rearrangement joins TRBV20-1 to TRBJ1-2; D is uncertain. Trimming shortened V by 0 bases and J by 4 bases, and 12 bases separated the two germline ends. The germline gives CDR1 DFQATT, CDR2 SNEGSKA (reference sequence). The CDR3 extends over 14 amino acids. In DNA form, the CDR3 reads TGCAGTGCTAGAGAGGGCGCCCGCAGCTATGGCTACACCTTC. Residues: CSAREGARSYGYTF.

A few counts support this clonotype. CDR3 nucleotide sequence: TGCAGTGTTGTCGTACGACAGGGAAAGACCCAGTACTTC. This sequence encodes CSVVVRQGKTQYF. The V gene is TRBV20-1, the J gene TRBJ2-5, with TRBD1 matching 7 bases. Germline V gene data show CDR1 as DFQATT and CDR2 as SNEGSKA (reference sequence). This CDR3 has 13 amino acids. V lost 7 bases, J lost 6 bases, and 11 bases stayed unmatched.

This clonotype was counted between two and nine times. A much bigger clone sits one base away, suggesting this may be a read error. V is TRBV20-1 and J is TRBJ2-5; 8 bases line up with TRBD2. Gene TRBJ2-1 matches the end of the DNA better, so the J call may be wrong. The CDR3 sequence is 17 residues long. Germline CDR1 is DFQATT and CDR2 is SNEGSKA (reference sequence). The CDR3 spells CSARCLVGGGLSYEQFF. CDR3 nucleotide sequence: TGCAGTGCTAGATGCCTAGTCGGCGGGGGGCTTTCATATGAGCAGTTCTTC.

Here the CDR3 reads CASSLGQGQHSPLHF. The CDR3 coding sequence is TGTGCCAGCAGCTTAGGACAGGGCCAGCATTCACCCCTCCACTTT. The rearrangement links TRBV7-2 to TRBJ1-6, with 7 bases aligning to TRBD1. The J segment lost 8 bases and the V segment lost 1 base, leaving 5 bases of the junction unmatched. CDR3 length: 15 amino acids. Germline CDR1 and CDR2: SGHTA and FQGNSA.

This clonotype turned up a few times. J is TRBJ2-5 and V is TRBV7-9, with D possibly being TRBD1 (5 bases). CDR1 SEHNR and CDR2 FQNEAQ come from the germline V gene (reference sequence). CDR3 length: 15 residues. V lost 5 bases and J lost 2, with 15 bases in between. CDR3 in DNA: TGTGCCAGCAGCGGAGAGAACAGGATTCAAGAGACCCAGTACTTC. Its protein is CASSGENRIQETQYF.

This chain links TRBV28 with TRBJ2-7, with D perhaps TRBD2 (6 bases). Germline CDR1 and CDR2: MDHEN and SYDVKM. V dropped 10 bases and J dropped 2 bases, with 15 bases sitting between them. The CDR3 covers 13 residues. The CDR3 DNA is TGTGCCACCACAGGAAGACTAGCCTACGAGCAGTACTTC. It translates to CATTGRLAYEQYF.

A few counts support this clonotype. J is TRBJ2-5 and V is TRBV29-1, with TRBD2 matching over 7 bases. Judging by the DNA end, TRBJ2-1 fits better; the J call may be wrong. CDR1 SQVTM and CDR2 ANQGSEA come from the germline V gene. The CDR3 has 18 residues. The CDR3 coding sequence is TGCAGCGGATTGGGGGGTTCCGGGGGGAGGGCCTCATATGTTGAGCAGTTCTTC. Translated: CSGLGGSGGRASYVEQFF.

V is TRBV4-3 and J is TRBJ1-2; TRBD1 agrees at 7 bases. Germline lookup yields CDR1 LGHNA and CDR2 YSLEER. The CDR3 runs to 14 residues. J was trimmed by 8 bases and V by 2 bases; bases with no gene match: 8. CDR3 amino acids: CASSQTAGGYGYTF. CDR3 in DNA: TGCGCCAGCAGCCAAACTGCAGGGGGTTACGGCTACACCTTC.

The rearrangement joins TRBV20-1 to TRBJ1-1; D ambiguous. From germline, CDR1 is DFQATT and CDR2 SNEGSKA (reference sequence). The CDR3 is 13 amino acids. V was pared by 1 base and J by 5 bases, with 11 bases between. CDR3 loop: CSARVGRGTEAFF. CDR3 DNA: TGCAGTGCTAGAGTAGGTAGAGGGACTGAAGCTTTCTTT.

The V gene is TRBV7-2, the J gene TRBJ1-5, with TRBD1 as a possible D gene (5 bases). The CDR3 consists of 15 residues. CDR1 is SGHTA, CDR2 FQGNSA, per germline. The V end was cut by 1 base, the J end by 11 bases, with 18 bases between. The DNA of the CDR3 is TGTGCCAGCAGCTTAGGAGGGGAAGTCATCATGGCCCAGCATTTT. It translates to CASSLGGEVIMAQHF.

The chain uses TRBV19 and TRBJ2-5; TRBD1 agrees at 10 bases. The germline CDR1 and CDR2 sequences are LNHDA and SQIVND (reference sequence). This CDR3 has 15 residues. The V and J ends lost 1 base and 5 bases, in that order; junction bases with no gene match: 4. CDR3 DNA sequence: TGTGCCAGTAGTATAGCGGACAGGGGGATTGAGACCCAGTACTTC. It codes for CASSIADRGIETQYF.

The chain couples TRBV4-3 to TRBJ2-6, with D hard to call. Looked up from germline, CDR1 is LGHNA and CDR2 is YSLEER. The CDR3 consists of 15 residues. The V gene lost 1 base and the J gene lost 0 bases, with 4 bases spanning the gap. CDR3 nucleotides: TGCGCCAGCAGCCAAGGGGGCTCTGGGGCCAACGTCCTGACTTTC. It yields the protein CASSQGGSGANVLTF.

At least ten counts were recorded for this clonotype. CDR3 in amino acids: CASISEAEQYF. DNA of the CDR3: TGTGCCAGCATCTCCGAGGCAGAGCAGTACTTC. The rearrangement links TRBV5-5 to TRBJ2-7, with D unresolved. V was cut by 6 bases and J by 7 bases, with 11 bases left in between. Germline CDR1 and CDR2: SGHKS and YYEKEE (reference sequence). This CDR3 comprises 11 residues.

In this sample, this clonotype turned up once. J is TRBJ2-7 and V is TRBV7-8; D tentatively reads TRBD1 or TRBD2 (7 bases each). The germline V and J ends were trimmed by 2 bases and 3 bases, with 20 bases remaining between them. The CDR3 is 17 residues long. CDR1 is SGHVS, CDR2 FQNEAQ, per germline. The CDR3 DNA reads TGTGCCAGCAGCTTAACTCAGAAGCAGGGGGGGTTCTACGAGCAGTACTTC. This gives the protein CASSLTQKQGGFYEQYF.

This clonotype turned up a few times. This chain joins TRBV7-9 and TRBJ1-6; D gene ambiguous. This CDR3 contains 15 residues. The germline CDR1 and CDR2 sequences are SEHNR and FQNEAQ (reference sequence). The V and J ends lost 5 bases and 10 bases respectively, with 18 bases between them. CDR3 nucleotide sequence: TGTGCCAGCAGCCCTCCGGGATCGGGAGCCTCACCCCTCCACTTT. Translating gives CASSPPGSGASPLHF.

CDR3 sequence: CASSYMIWGGNEQFF. Written as DNA, the CDR3 is TGTGCCAGCAGCTATATGATTTGGGGGGGCAATGAGCAGTTCTTC. V is TRBV5-6 and J is TRBJ2-5; 7 bases align to TRBD2. TRBJ2-1 explains the end of the DNA better; the J call may be wrong. The CDR3 covers 15 residues. Germline CDR1 reads SGHDT; CDR2 reads YYEEEE.

The chain links TRBV20-1 to TRBJ1-4, with unresolved D. The CDR3 totals 14 residues. Germline V gene data show CDR1 as DFQATT and CDR2 as SNEGSKA (reference sequence). V was shortened by 2 bases and J by 0 bases, with 7 bases between the two germline ends. CDR3 region: CSARQPATNEKLFF. The CDR3 DNA reads TGCAGTGCTAGACAGCCGGCAACTAATGAAAAACTGTTTTTT.

The chain joins TRBV12-3 or TRBV12-4 to TRBJ2-5, with D maybe TRBD2 (7 bases). The DNA end lines up better with TRBJ2-7; the J call may be wrong. CDR3 length: 19 amino acids. CDR3 loop: CASTLRARGVLAEGDEQYF. In nucleotides, the CDR3 is TGTGCCAGCACCCTGAGGGCAAGGGGAGTTCTAGCGGAGGGGGACGAGCAGTACTTC.

Only a few counts were recorded for this clonotype. The rearrangement joins TRBV5-1 to TRBJ1-1; 8 bases match TRBD1. Germline CDR1 and CDR2: SGHRS and YFSETQ. The V gene end was trimmed by 2 bases and the J gene end by 7 bases; junction bases not matched to a gene: 13. The CDR3 is 16 amino acids. DNA for the CDR3: TGCGCCAGCAGCTTCCGACAGGGGCCTGTGTCAGATGAAGCTTTCTTT. Translating gives CASSFRQGPVSDEAFF.

The chain links TRBV5-6 to TRBJ2-4; possible D gene TRBD1, 6 bases. CDR3 length equals 17 residues. CDR1 and CDR2 from the germline V gene are SGHDT and YYEEEE. The V and J ends lost 1 base and 1 base respectively, with 15 bases between them. The DNA of the CDR3 is TGTGCCAGCAGCTTGACGCCCCAGGGGATGGCCAAAAACATTCAGTACTTC. Its translation: CASSLTPQGMAKNIQYF.

The chain links TRBV2 to TRBJ2-3, with TRBD2 matching 8 bases. The CDR3 extends over 14 amino acids. Germline CDR1 reads SNHLY; CDR2 reads FYNNEI. CDR3 DNA sequence: TGTGCTAAAGCGGGCGGGAGGAAGGCAGATACGCAGTATTTT. It codes for CAKAGGRKADTQYF.

In its sample, this clonotype was seen a few times. This chain links TRBV7-9 with TRBJ2-1; D is ambiguous. Germline V gene lookup returns CDR1 SEHNR and CDR2 FQNEAQ (reference sequence). Between the trimmed V and J ends, which lost 5 bases and 7 bases, there was a span of 24 bases. The CDR3 covers 17 residues. CDR3 bases: TGTGCCAGCAGCCCCCCTTTGACGGGTCCCCTGGGGAATGAGCAGTTCTTC. This encodes CASSPPLTGPLGNEQFF.